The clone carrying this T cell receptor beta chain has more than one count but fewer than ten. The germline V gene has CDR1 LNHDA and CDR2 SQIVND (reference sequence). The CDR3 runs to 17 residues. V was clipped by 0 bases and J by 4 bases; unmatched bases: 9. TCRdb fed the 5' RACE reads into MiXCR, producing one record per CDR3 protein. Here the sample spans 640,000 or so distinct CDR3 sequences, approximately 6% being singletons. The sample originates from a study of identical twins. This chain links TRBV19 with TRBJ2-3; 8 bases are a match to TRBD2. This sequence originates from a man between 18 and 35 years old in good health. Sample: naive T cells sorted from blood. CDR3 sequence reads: CASSIDFSGSGADTQYF. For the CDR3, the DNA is TGTGCCAGTAGTATAGATTTCAGCGGGAGTGGGGCAGATACGCAGTATTTT.